This is a list of T cell receptor beta chains from one sample in a study of T-cell memory formation after mild COVID-19. TCRdb re-analysed the 5' RACE reads in MiXCR, keeping a single row per CDR3 protein. The profile shows approximately 150,000 distinct CDR3 sequences, about 15% of them singletons. Sequencing used PBMCs or a T cell subset sorted from them (not recorded which). The receptors derive from an adult woman who had mild COVID-19 (a few samples of this study predate the infection). Cell type and time point are not known. Each CDR3 is given with its conserved first and last residue.

>TRBV2
CASSVFSQETQYF
>TRBV9
CASSVGTGATEAFF
>TRBV29-1
CSVGLAGAGELFF
>TRBV19
CASTTEDYGYTF
>TRBV20-1
CSASWGPANSPLHF
>TRBV9
CASGPGNTIYF
>TRBV20-1
CSAQEGIKTQYF
>TRBV7-2
CASSLRTDNEQFF
>TRBV7-9
CASSLPGATNEKMFF
>TRBV6-2/TRBV6-3
CASRIDGGVYNEQFF
>TRBV5-6
CASSFGGPGSYEQYF
>TRBV5-1
CASSWGDSTGELFF
>TRBV9
CASSVGPGLAGGDTGELFF
>TRBV7-2
CASSSYTGRTDTKYF
>TRBV7-2
CASSLEGDRVPYF
>TRBV20-1
CSARDFSMGNFEQFF
>TRBV29-1
CSVEVDFPRFF
>TRBV5-1
CASRVAGVNNEQFF
>TRBV6-5
CAVGMVDTQYF
>TRBV7-2
CASSQRAGGSEAFF
>TRBV5-1
CASDSGENTGELFF
>TRBV24-1
CATSDSAGASYNEQFF
>TRBV6-5
CASSEVDRPDTEAFF
>TRBV4-1
CASSQERVGDTQYF
>TRBV12-3/TRBV12-4
CASSTGQLMNTEAFF
>TRBV6-2/TRBV6-3
CASSFGSTQYF
>TRBV12-3/TRBV12-4
CASSSGDRQPQHF
>TRBV4-1
CASSQGRGGGSPLHF
>TRBV12-3/TRBV12-4
CASSLSPGITTDTQYF
>TRBV19
CASSLTIQGHNEQFF
>TRBV10-3
CAISESAANTEAFF
>TRBV19
CASSHGTFYGYTF
>TRBV9
CASSVAPSGSGTDTQYF
>TRBV18
CASSGLADSSYEQYF
>TRBV4-3
CASSQPPVGVGSPLHF
>TRBV15
CATSRDAETQYF
>TRBV7-6
CASSAWEVANRNEQFF
>TRBV30
CVWIGGYLNTEAFF
>TRBV6-5
CASTVASGGEETQYF
>TRBV20-1
CSLPRAGVDEQFF
>TRBV13
CASSLSGDKNTEAFF
>TRBV7-8
CASSLRGATYEQYF
>TRBV12-3/TRBV12-4
CASNDLGLAGETQYF
>TRBV6-2/TRBV6-3
CASSPGFWWEQFF
>TRBV2
CASSVGQVQFF
>TRBV4-1
CASSQNWEGETQYF
>TRBV5-1
CASSLWGDGYTF
>TRBV7-9
CASSFGTGANVLTF
>TRBV6-5
CASSYSSYLYEQFF
>TRBV5-1
CASSPLAVGGTDTQYF
>TRBV6-2/TRBV6-3
CASSWRLAGRTDTQYF
>TRBV7-9
CASSSTLLSAGALYEQYF
>TRBV2
CASSEARGNTWELFF
>TRBV2
CASTSGVSYEQYF